This T cell receptor beta chain was captured by sequencing in a study of cytomegalovirus exposure and HLA in healthy donors (dated by TCRdb to 2016 to 2017). For context, the study as a whole: An earlier analysis of some 500 of the donors reported about 290 Gb of sequence data and 117 million unique TCR beta sequences from about 200 million T cells. Around 300 gigabases of sequencing data and 78 million or so unique TCR sequences were included in an early release covering roughly 600 HLA-typed donors. The genetic ancestry cluster associated with self-reported Caucasian donors included 81% of the roughly 360 genotyped donors. The study was designed to test whether signatures of past pathogen exposure could be identified by cataloging public T cell receptors. The study used immunosequencing to profile the T cell repertoires of approximately 640 subjects and linked those repertoires to cytomegalovirus serostatus. In addition to the first cohort of hundreds of subjects, a separate validation cohort of 120 different subjects was used. To predict cytomegalovirus infection status, the study brought together high-throughput TCR immunosequencing, statistical association of individual TCRs with disease status, and machine learning. To study patterns of TCR occurrence, a later analysis re-analyzed previously published TCR beta repertoires from several hundred donors and added high-resolution HLA genotyping. Rather than using new phenotypic data, the later analysis identified candidate immune exposures from TCR beta sequences and from how often those sequences occurred across donors. In an earlier analysis of 587 of the donors, high-throughput TCR beta sequencing was used to judge whether each TCR beta V gene segment behaved as functional or pseudogenic. Alongside the repertoire data, information on donor age, sex, ethnicity and CMV serostatus was compiled. Genome-wide SNP genotypes for about 65% of the 666 donors were used in a later genetic analysis, which treated that subset as a discovery cohort. All discovery cohort repertoires had been generated on a single sequencing platform. Both class I and class II loci were covered by HLA typing, at four-digit resolution. Typing coverage differed by locus: A, B, C, DRB1 and DQB1 were typed in roughly 629-630 donors, DQA1 in 522, DPA1 in 600 to 610, and DPB1 in around 440. Because of strong linkage in the cohort, a handful of DR-DQ haplotypes were treated as single units for association and clustering. On average, roughly 250,000 unique TCR beta nucleotide sequences were sequenced per donor among about 400 genotyped donors of the cohort, with approximately 18% of those sequences being non-productive. What the authors observed across the whole study: In vitro tests confirmed that a few of the cytomegalovirus-associated TCR beta chains recognize cytomegalovirus antigens. In an earlier analysis of 500 to 650 of the donors, most TCR beta V segments appeared in productive rearrangements about 87% or about 30% of the time, broadly matching IMGT annotations. The only immune exposure information available for the cohort was CMV serostatus. Roughly 17 rarely observed V segments, including chromosome 9 orphons, were excluded from the earlier analysis of some 590 of the donors because counts were too low. A further reported finding was that TCR beta sequences accurately predicted the HLA-A and HLA-B alleles for most subjects in the first cohort. A later analysis found that HLA-associated TCR beta chains were more clonally expanded and had lower generation probabilities than equally common non-associated chains. Most CMV-associated TCR beta chains appeared to be HLA-restricted in a later analysis, and the HLA associations seemed to be driven largely by CMV exposure. This cohort had only TCR beta chains sequenced, and the lack of alpha or paired-chain data limited which features could be detected. In a later genetic analysis, a missense DCLRE1C variant was associated with V-gene and J-gene trimming of TCR beta chains, and the association was replicated in an independent cohort. Linkage disequilibrium might explain the correlated functional status among segregating V segments, but an unknown experimental factor could not be excluded. In both the original and validation cohorts, the classifier was reported to diagnose cytomegalovirus status with high specificity and sensitivity. In a later analysis, the rate of TCR association differed among HLA loci, with DRB1 alleles having the most associated TCRs and HLA-C alleles having the fewest. While some public TCRs were present in many individuals, most TCR sequences turned up only very rarely across donors. A group of highly shared sequence variants was considered likely to be a technical artifact of the sequencing pipeline. Assigning TCR associations to individual alleles was difficult when HLA alleles, especially DR and DQ, strongly co-occurred. The presence/absence analyses assumed that sequencing depth was roughly uniform across donors, and that assumption may not be true. The authors suggested that the approach could potentially be generalized to other disease states and immunological phenotypes. Because HLA typing was unavailable for some donors at each locus, only the typed subset was used in association tests. According to a later genetic analysis, donors in an Asian-associated ancestry cluster had fewer N-insertions in productive TCRs than the approximately 700-donor mean. Several of the top co-occurrence clusters appeared to be linked to parvovirus B19, influenza, CMV and Epstein-Barr virus, according to a later analysis. Some IMGT-functional V segments, including TRBV6-2 and TRBV6-3, could not be distinguished by the 87-base-pair reads and were therefore excluded. A total of about 150 TCR beta chains were listed by the study as associated with cytomegalovirus. In a later analysis, 15,000 to 20,000 TCR beta sequences were associated with specific HLA alleles at a false discovery rate of 0.05.

The cohort was made up of 650 to 700 healthy bone marrow donors. All cohort members were sampled while nominally healthy, although unrecorded immune exposures were likely present. The donor tested CMV seropositive, placing the donor among the 250 to 300 seropositive members of the cohort. A peripheral blood sample was collected from each donor, and TCR beta sequencing was performed on peripheral blood mononuclear cells. Genomic DNA was extracted from the blood cell samples with the Qiagen DNeasy Blood Extraction Kit. Comments on this clone: Its antigen remains undetermined. Base quality data are lacking; no much larger clone is found one base away.

Trimming takes 3 bases off V and 5 bases off J; junction bases not matched to a gene: 8. CDR1 and CDR2, per the germline V gene, are MGHDK and SYGVNS. From the cysteine up to the phenylalanine, the CDR3 has a length of 15 residues. Only the CDR3 DNA stays, 45 bases, in frame from base 1. Libraries were prepared through the immunoSEQ multiplex PCR assay. The multiplex PCR relied on a mix of 60 forward primers for TCR Vbeta segments and 13 reverse primers for TCR Jbeta segments. A multiplex PCR assay on genomic DNA amplified the CDR3 region of rearranged TCR beta genes. On the Illumina HiSeq System, the amplified TCR beta libraries were sequenced as 87-base-pair reads. In the original analysis: A later analysis tallied 75 million to 85 million unique TCR beta chains across the approximately 670 repertoires, and around 12 million of those chains were shared by two or more donors. Raw reads were error-corrected and collapsed into unique sequences with a nearest-neighbor algorithm that merged closely related sequences to remove PCR and sequencing errors. CDR3 sequences were aligned to IMGT reference sequences to assign V, D and J gene segments. For a sequence to be retained, a match of at least six nucleotides to both a V gene segment and a J gene segment was required. Rearrangements were called productive when the CDR3 lacked stop codons and stayed in frame with V and J; all others were non-productive. Following IMGT convention, CDR3 was defined as the stretch from the second conserved V-encoded cysteine to the conserved J-encoded phenylalanine. The earlier analysis of fewer than 700 of the donors excluded sequences that lacked an unambiguous match to a single V gene segment. An earlier analysis of over 450 of the donors classified V segments as functional when productive rearrangements were above 56.7% and as segregating when the standard deviation between donors was above 5%. A statistical classification framework was built to diagnose cytomegalovirus status from the catalog of TCR beta chain sequences. In a later analysis, V and J genes were assigned by comparing TCR nucleotide sequences against IMGT/GENE-DB human TR gene sequences. The TCRdist pipeline was used in a later analysis to assign CDR3 sequences and most-parsimonious VDJ recombination scenarios. In a later analysis, every TCR beta chain was defined by the combination of its CDR3 amino acid sequence and its V-gene family, and reads without a unique V-gene family were dropped. A later analysis removed roughly 590 highly shared, low-generation-probability nucleotide sequences to deal with suspected cross-contamination and a sequencing artifact. For each public chain, a later analysis derived a clonal expansion index from normalized ranks of inferred template counts within each repertoire. Generation probabilities in a later analysis came from a VDJ recombination model fitted to out-of-frame rearrangements, and those results were checked against IGoR. In a later analysis, TCR-TCR, TCR-HLA and TCR-CMV co-occurrence was scored with hypergeometric tests, and a repertoire-size bias correction was applied to TCR pairs. To estimate false discovery rates, a later analysis permuted the HLA or CMV assignments 20 times. In a later analysis, co-occurring TCRs were grouped using DBSCAN, with TCRdist sequence similarity added in when clustering inside HLA-allele-positive subsets. Repertoires with fewer than 30,000 or more than 120,000 public chains, plus five repertoires with anomalous nucleotide sharing, were excluded from co-occurrence clustering. This immuneACCESS table, as held by TCRdb, lists in-frame sequences with V and J called but not all clones. Of the missing ones, under half trace to an unresolved V gene in checked studies; the others have no known cause. V and J calls and clone size come straight from that table; D and trimming were deduced from the DNA. Across this sample there are about 180,000 clones, with roughly 79% seen only once. The ten largest clones capture approximately 5% of the sample.

Sequencing input: PBMCs. This sequence originates from a woman younger than 35 in good health and CMV-seropositive. The V gene is TRBV25-1 and the J gene is TRBJ2-3; 7 bases in the junction line up with TRBD1. The sequence in DNA is TGTGCCAGCAGTGAGGATAAAGGGGGCAGAGATACGCAGTATTTT. It encodes CASSEDKGGRDTQYF.